These T cell receptor beta chains were read from a single sample in a study of OX40 agonist ivuxolimab in advanced cancers. Using immunoSEQ multiplex PCR, the repertoire was profiled, and TCRdb retains in-frame clones only, with some absent. The table lists some 76,000 clones, 80% to 95% of them singletons. This specimen consisted of CD4+ or CD8+ T cells sorted from blood, obtained in a trial of the OX40 agonist ivuxolimab. Receptors were obtained from an adult with an advanced solid tumor such as melanoma, head and neck, liver or kidney cancer. Each CDR3 is given with its conserved first and last residue. The D gene is left open where the match is weak. Clone size is stated in some rows and not others, as once, few, many or a class when expanded.

CDR3 DNA,CDR3 protein,J gene,D gene,V gene,clone size
TGTGCCAGTAGTATCACAGGGGGGCTGGCTAATGAAAAACTGTTTTTT,CASSITGGLANEKLFF,TRBJ1-4,TRBD1,TRBV19,-
TGTGCCAGTATCGGGGGGCTGGGTGAGCAGTACTTC,CASIGGLGEQYF,TRBJ2-7,-,TRBV19,-
TGTGCCAGCAGCCCCCCCCTTGAGGCGGGGGCGATAGATACGCAGTATTTT,CASSPPLEAGAIDTQYF,TRBJ2-3,-,TRBV7-9,-
TGTGCCAGCAGCTTCAAAGCGGGCTCCCCGAGGGATACGCAGTATTTT,CASSFKAGSPRDTQYF,TRBJ2-3,-,TRBV5-4,-
TGTGCCAGCAGCCCCCCCACCCAAGAGCAAAAGAACACTGAAGCTTTCTTT,CASSPPTQEQKNTEAFF,TRBJ1-1,-,TRBV11-2,-
TGTGCCACCAGCAGAGGACAGCCGAACACTGAAGCTTTCTTT,CATSRGQPNTEAFF,TRBJ1-1,-,TRBV15,-
TGTGCCAGCAGCACGTTTAGCGGGGGGGCCTTCTACAATGAGCAGTTCTTC,CASSTFSGGAFYNEQFF,TRBJ2-1,TRBD2,TRBV13,-
TGCGCCAGCAGCCCCCGGCCCCCGGACCGGGACAGTTCCTACGAGCAGTACTTC,CASSPRPPDRDSSYEQYF,TRBJ2-7,TRBD1,TRBV5-1,-
TGTGCCAGCAGCCACGGGACAGGGAGGATCGGGTTCTATGGCTACACCTTC,CASSHGTGRIGFYGYTF,TRBJ1-2,TRBD1,TRBV5-6,-
TGTGCCAGCAGCTTAGGGACTAGCGGATACACAGATACGCAGTATTTT,CASSLGTSGYTDTQYF,TRBJ2-3,TRBD2,TRBV7-9,-
TGTGCCAGCAGCTTATTAGATTCACCCCTCCACTTT,CASSLLDSPLHF,TRBJ1-6,-,TRBV7-6,-
TGTGCCAGCACCTCGGGGGGACTCACAGATACGCAGTATTTT,CASTSGGLTDTQYF,TRBJ2-3,TRBD2,TRBV7-9,-
TGTGCCAGCAGCCCCAACAGGGGGAATGAGCAGTTCTTC,CASSPNRGNEQFF,TRBJ2-1,TRBD1,TRBV11-2,-
TGTGCCAGCAGCCCAACCGAGGGTATTAGCACAGATACGCAGTATTTT,CASSPTEGISTDTQYF,TRBJ2-3,-,TRBV7-9,-
TGTGCCAGCAGCTTTCCGCTAGCGGGGGACAATGAGCAGTTCTTC,CASSFPLAGDNEQFF,TRBJ2-1,TRBD2,TRBV7-6,medium-sized
TGTGCCAGCAGTTTGACAGGGAACACTGAAGCTTTCTTT,CASSLTGNTEAFF,TRBJ1-1,-,TRBV27,-
TGTGCCAGCAGCTCGCCACTGGGGACCAGCTCCTACAATGAGCAGTTCTTC,CASSSPLGTSSYNEQFF,TRBJ2-1,-,TRBV5-6,-
TGTGCCAGCAGCTCTTCCGTGGAGACCCAGTACTTC,CASSSSVETQYF,TRBJ2-5,-,TRBV7-9,-
TGTGCCAGCAGTTCTTCAGGAGGACTAACGCAGTATTTT,CASSSSGGLTQYF,TRBJ2-3,-,TRBV27,-
TGTGCCAGTAGTATCTCAGCCGATTGGATGGGTTTACCCATAAGTTCCTACGAGCAGTACTTC,CASSISADWMGLPISSYEQYF,TRBJ2-7,-,TRBV19,-
TGTGCCAGCAGCTTATTGCGGGGGGGATTCAATGAGCAGTTCTTC,CASSLLRGGFNEQFF,TRBJ2-1,TRBD2,TRBV7-9,-
TGTGCCAGCAGGACGACAGTCCCCGAACGTAACCGCTACGAGCAGTACTTC,CASRTTVPERNRYEQYF,TRBJ2-7,-,TRBV27,-